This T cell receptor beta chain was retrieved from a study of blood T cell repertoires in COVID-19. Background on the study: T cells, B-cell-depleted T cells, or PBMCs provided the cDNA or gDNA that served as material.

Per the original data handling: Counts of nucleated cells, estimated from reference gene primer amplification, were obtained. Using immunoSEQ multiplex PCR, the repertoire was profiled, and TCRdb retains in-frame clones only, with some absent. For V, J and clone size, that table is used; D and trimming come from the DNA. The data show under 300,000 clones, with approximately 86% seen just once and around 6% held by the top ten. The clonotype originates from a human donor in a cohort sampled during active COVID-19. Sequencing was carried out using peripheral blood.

The CDR3 sequence: CASSEWAGAATGELFF. In DNA, the CDR3 is TGTGCCAGCAGTGAATGGGCAGGGGCGGCCACCGGGGAGCTGTTTTTT. J is TRBJ2-2 and V is TRBV25-1, with D possibly being TRBD1 (6 bases). This CDR3 is 16 amino acids long. Germline values: CDR1 MGHDK, CDR2 SYGVNS. Trimming removed 1 base from V and 4 bases from J, with 13 bases in between.